The following is a T cell receptor beta chain sequence with its context. This clonotype appeared many times. It has no known antigen specificity. Per-base qualities were not stored, and no clone one base away is much larger. The germline V and J ends show losses of 0 bases and 3 bases respectively, and no gene match explains 7 bases of the junction. As encoded in the germline V gene, CDR1 is SGHRS while CDR2 is YFSETQ. The CDR3 runs 17 amino acids, cysteine and phenylalanine included. The DNA shown is the 51-base CDR3, in frame from base 1. This specimen belongs to a study of T cells in Graves' hyperthyroidism and ophthalmopathy (dated by TCRdb to the late 2010s). Regarding the study in general: Peripheral blood samples were taken at initial diagnosis, before any treatment was given. TCR V-J signatures able to tell the groups apart were searched for in a discovery cohort of more than 90 patients, of whom 43 had Graves' ophthalmopathy and around 58 had stable Graves' hyperthyroidism. An independent validation cohort of 18 to 20 hyperthyroidism patients and some 15 patients who later progressed to ophthalmopathy tested prospective prediction of ophthalmopathy. The 100 or so discovery patients were divided at random into training and test sets in a 7:3 ratio. The study also compared thyroid tissue and blood T-cell repertoires from a handful of Graves' hyperthyroidism patients. After blood sampling, hyperthyroidism patients were treated with methimazole at a starting dose of 30 mg daily, and ophthalmopathy patients were treated with high-dose intravenous methylprednisolone. According to the paper, TCR Vbeta CDR3 sequencing was carried out on about 140 peripheral blood samples, which came from 40 to 45 ophthalmopathy, around 74 hyperthyroidism and some 17 progressor patients. Beyond this particular receptor, the publication reports: No statistical method was used to fix the sample size in advance, and group allocation was not hidden from the investigators. During validation, the model predicted progression to ophthalmopathy a median of roughly 7.1 months ahead of onset, with just under 71% sensitivity and 72.22% specificity. Blood samples also contained most of the expanded thyroid clonotypes (frequency above 0.001), which suggests that blood repertoires may reflect thyroid immune responses. A model built on a 13 V-J signature distinguished ophthalmopathy from stable hyperthyroidism, reaching about 89% sensitivity and about 81% specificity in cross-validation and 80%/75% in testing.

Ophthalmopathy patients had moderately to severely active disease, Clinical Activity Score of at least 3, NOSPECS grade of at least 4, and duration under 3 months. Patients with uncontrolled infections, other autoimmune diseases, pregnancy or lactation were excluded. Diagnoses were based on clinical symptoms, serum thyroxine and TRAb, thyroid ultrasound and orbital computed tomography. PBMCs were isolated from about 10 ml of fresh peripheral blood by Ficoll-Paque density gradient centrifugation. Total RNA was extracted with Trizol reagent, and quality was checked on an Agilent 2100 Bioanalyzer. TCR beta CDR3 regions were amplified from RNA transcripts. For the first round of RT-PCR on the TCR CDR3, the HTBI primer set was used together with the Qiagen OneStep RT-PCR kit. Libraries were constructed in a second round of multiplex PCR, after which size selection and purification were carried out. Libraries were sequenced paired-end with 100 bp reads on an Illumina HiSeq2000. The paper's processing steps were these. SOAPnuke was used to process the raw data, throwing out any read that contained adapters or uncalled bases, had a mean Phred below 15, or lacked an exact constant-primer or identifier match. COPE v1.2.5 was used to merge the high-quality paired reads, and each unique nucleotide sequence was defined as a clonotype. MiTCR v1.1 was used to align clonotypes to the IMGT TRBV, TRBD and TRBJ reference segments. The analysis included only V-J combinations with a frequency above 0.0001, which together covered more than 98% of the repertoires. The TCS score was defined as the ratio of F50 (clonal expansion) to E x V (chaos), calculated using BLOSUM62-based TCRdist between CDR3 peptides within each V-J. Welch's t-statistics and random forest reduced 514 V-J features to 13, which were used in a naive Bayes classifier (R e1071). TCRdb handled the public reads itself, with Q25 trimming in fastp and clone calling in MiXCR, and kept productive beta chains. Duplicate CDR3 protein sequences are folded into a single record with the most common DNA and genes. TCRdb's processing, not the study's, gives the V and J calls here. The sample table shows about 600,000 distinct CDR3 sequences, and around 15% are seen once. Of the sample, roughly 3.5% falls within the top ten clones.

The sequence derives from a woman aged 35 to 49 with Graves' ophthalmopathy. The sequenced sample was blood. The rearranged chain carries TRBV5-1 and TRBJ2-1, and TRBD2 aligns with 9 junction nucleotides. The CDR3 protein: CASSLALGAGGYNEQFF. In nucleotides, the sequence is TGCGCCAGCAGCTTGGCGTTAGGAGCGGGGGGCTACAATGAGCAGTTCTTC.